This T cell receptor (beta chain) was profiled in a study of T-cell memory formation after mild COVID-19. Notes on the study in general: Contracting clones from day 15 to 85 had balanced CD4/CD8; later expanders favoured CD4+.

This clonotype was observed a single time. Its target is unknown. TCRdb ran MiXCR on the 5' RACE reads and lists one entry per CDR3 protein. The profile shows around 470,000 distinct CDR3 sequences, around 20% of them singletons. Unmatched junction bases numbered 14, after V lost 7 bases and J lost 6 bases. Germline V lookup: CDR1 SQVTM, CDR2 ANQGSEA. This CDR3 comprises 14 residues. The chain is built from TRBV29-1 and TRBJ1-2; TRBD1 matches 7 bases. The source material was PBMCs or a T cell subset sorted from them (not recorded which). The receptor was derived from an adult woman who had mild COVID-19 (a few samples of this study predate the infection). Cell type and time point are not known. In nucleotides, the CDR3 is TGCAGCGCCCACCCACAGGGGATGGATGATGGCTACACCTTC. This encodes CSAHPQGMDDGYTF.